This T cell receptor beta chain was sequenced in a study of CD8 T cells in ankylosing spondylitis (dated by TCRdb to 2017 to 2019). Turning to the overall study: T cell receptor beta repertoires were profiled in healthy donors and ankylosing spondylitis patients so that disease-linked TCR variants could be found. The whole study cohort included about a hundred healthy donors and 20 to 25 ankylosing spondylitis patients. Peripheral blood was sampled, and synovial fluid was also collected from ankylosing spondylitis patients.

The data were produced on an Illumina HiSeq 2500. Quantitative 5'-RACE with molecular barcodes was the method used to prepare the TCR beta libraries. For the original study's pipeline: A new computational method, built on a probabilistic model of VDJ rearrangement, was used to identify disease-linked TCR variants. The public reads were reanalyzed by TCRdb: fastp trimming at Q25, MiXCR alignment, in-frame beta chains only. Entries that share a CDR3 protein sequence are merged under the most common genes and DNA. Here the V and J calls rest on TCRdb's processing, not on the authors' analysis. For this sample the table gives some 840,000 distinct CDR3 sequences, of which approximately 10% were detected only once. The leading ten clones occupy approximately 0.46% of the sample. As to this clonotype: Its antigen is unknown. The input lacks base qualities; no much larger clone sits a single base away.

From a lookup of the germline V gene (reference sequence), CDR1 and CDR2 are SGHKS and YYEKEE. The germline V and J ends show losses of 3 bases and 3 bases respectively, and no gene match explains 14 bases of the junction. From the cysteine up to the phenylalanine, the CDR3 has a length of 18 residues. Solely the CDR3 DNA is kept, with 54 bases framed from the first base. The research as a whole found: The disease-linked clones were reported to be significantly enriched in matched synovial fluid samples from ankylosing spondylitis patients. In peripheral blood, the disease-linked clones were found at relatively low frequencies and had a CD8+ phenotype. Some of the motif variants had been reported before in the synovial fluid and blood of reactive arthritis patients, a finding that suggests common disease-initiation mechanisms. A TCR beta motif of fewer than 10 highly homologous amino acid variants appeared characteristic of blood from ankylosing spondylitis patients.

The origin of this receptor is a male donor with ankylosing spondylitis. Recombination joined TRBV5-5 with TRBJ2-1; 8 bases in the middle match TRBD2. Material for sequencing was blood, either unsorted or a sorted T cell fraction (not recorded which). The CDR3 reads CASSSRRWSSGYYNEQFF. The DNA reads as follows: TGTGCCAGCAGCTCCCGTAGGTGGTCTAGCGGGTACTACAATGAGCAGTTCTTC.